One sample yielded the 6 T cell receptor beta chains listed below, sequenced in a study of blood T cell repertoires in COVID-19 (dated by TCRdb to 2018 to 2020). Libraries were prepared through the immunoSEQ multiplex PCR assay. The source is immuneACCESS, and TCRdb retained only in-frame sequences with V and J called. Part of the clones is not carried over; for the studies checked, unresolved V genes explain less than half of this, and the remainder is unexplained. The sample profile shows about 220,000 clones; 84% of them were found once. 9.7% of the sample comes from the top ten. The sequencing input was peripheral blood. These receptors all stem from a middle-aged man with active or convalescent COVID-19.

The chain joins TRBV28 to TRBJ1-2, with 7 bases that match TRBD1. The CDR3 length is 13 residues. Germline CDR1 and CDR2: MDHEN and SYDVKM. Trimming took 4 bases from V and 8 from J; bases not matched to a gene: 7. CDR3 loop: CASSWQGVGGYTF. In DNA form, the CDR3 reads TGTGCCAGCAGTTGGCAGGGGGTTGGAGGCTACACCTTC.

The CDR3 bases are TGCGCCAGCAGCCAAGAAAGGCTAGCGGCCGGAACAGATACGCAGTATTTT. This codes for CASSQERLAAGTDTQYF. This chain joins TRBV4-1 and TRBJ2-3; 7 nucleotides align to TRBD2. The germline V gene has CDR1 MGHRA and CDR2 YSYEKL. The CDR3 covers 17 residues. After removal of 0 bases from V and 3 bases from J, the junction contained 9 bases not matched to a gene.

The gene calls are TRBV4-3 and TRBJ2-3; TRBD2 matches at 9 bases. CDR3 length equals 14 residues. The V segment lost 5 bases and the J segment 2 bases; nucleotides outside the gene matches: 2. Germline CDR1 is LGHNA and CDR2 is YSLEER. CDR3 amino acids: CASSASGATDTQYF. The CDR3, as DNA: TGCGCCAGCAGCGCTAGCGGGGCCACAGATACGCAGTATTTT.

A single count supports this clone. The rearrangement joins TRBV6-5 to TRBJ1-3; D call uncertain. This CDR3 has 16 amino acids. In germline, CDR1 is MNHEY, CDR2 SVGAGI. The germline V and J ends were trimmed by 4 bases and 0 bases, with 13 bases remaining between them. CDR3 amino acids: CASSLAASGSGNTIYF. The CDR3 DNA follows: TGTGCCAGCAGTTTGGCCGCCTCTGGCTCTGGAAACACCATATATTTT.

The J gene is TRBJ2-5, the V gene TRBV30; D gene uncertain. V shed 1 base and J shed 2 bases, with 11 bases lying between them. CDR3 length equals 14 residues. The V gene's germline CDR1 is GTSNPN and CDR2 SVGIG (reference sequence). In DNA, the CDR3 is TGTGCCTGGAGTGCTTGGGCTCCACAAGAGACCCAGTACTTC. Translated: CAWSAWAPQETQYF.

This sequence joins TRBV18 and TRBJ1-2, with no clear D. The V gene's germline CDR1 is KGHSH and CDR2 LQKENI. This CDR3 comprises 13 residues. V shed 2 bases and J shed 2 bases, with 6 bases lying between them. As DNA, the CDR3 is TGTGCCAGCTCACCAGAACAAAACTATGGCTACACCTTC. Its protein product is CASSPEQNYGYTF.